The entry below gives a single TCR beta chain sequence along with its context. Its antigen remains unidentified. CD45RA+ naive and CD45RA-negative memory subsets were separated from CD4+ cells. The length of the CDR3 is 15 residues. The germline V gene encodes CDR1 MNHNY and CDR2 SVGAGI (reference sequence). V was clipped by 5 bases and J by 6 bases; unmatched bases: 13. These data originate in a study of shared clonotypes between healthy human individuals. Sorted subsets were amplified in replicate PCRs using 200 to 250 ng DNA, 32,000 or so T cell genomes. Profiling relied on immunoSEQ multiplex PCR, and the TCRdb table lists in-frame clones only, not all of them. The repertoire includes some 680,000 clones, approximately 73% of them detected once, and around 1.8% sits in the top ten. General observations from the study: On the whole, naive subsets had larger estimated richness than memory subsets had.

What was sequenced was memory CD4+ T cells sorted from blood. Subset in this sample: CD45RA-negative fraction. The chain joins TRBV6-6 to TRBJ2-7, with TRBD1 identical over 7 bases. This receptor was identified in a woman under 40 in good health. The DNA for the CDR3 is TGTGCCAGCAGTCAGACCGGGACAGCCGTACCCGAGCAGTACTTC. It codes for CASSQTGTAVPEQYF.